This TCR beta chain was retrieved from a study of T-cell reconstitution after alpha-beta-depleted transplantation in children. The germline gives CDR1 MDHEN, CDR2 SYDVKM. CDR3 size: 16 residues. After removal of 4 bases from V and 5 bases from J, the junction contained 9 bases not matched to a gene. Points on this clonotype: As yet, its antigen is unknown.

Preparation of the TCRbeta library involved a method that used unique molecular identifiers. Via MiXCR, TCRdb re-called the PCR reads, giving one row per CDR3 protein. The sample shows around 490,000 distinct CDR3 sequences, about an eighth of them seen only once. Study results and limitations: Recipient T cells and thymic progenitors that survived gave rise to the high TCRbeta diversity observed at day 60 in some patients. By one year post-transplant, T-cell counts and diversity largely arose from T cells that were newly produced. Expanded graft clones, several hundred of them, were reportedly the source of alpha-beta T cells about two months after transplant.

The chain links TRBV28 to TRBJ2-7; 12 bases match TRBD2. Specimen: PBMCs, mostly from graft donor cells, collected 180 days after TCRalphabeta/CD19-depleted stem cell transplant. The sequence was obtained from a female patient aged 2-10 years who had a stem cell transplant for aplastic anemia, so the T cells may come from the graft donor. CDR3 protein: CASSSPSGRAWDEQYF. CDR3 DNA sequence: TGTGCCAGCAGTTCCCCTAGCGGGAGGGCCTGGGACGAGCAGTACTTC.